This T cell receptor beta chain was recorded in a study of memory CD4+ T cells and cytomegalovirus serostatus. Study information: Of the healthy Belgian adults, 9 were CMV seropositive and 24 seronegative.

The sort gate was single viable CD3+CD4+CD8-CD45RO+ cells for memory CD4+ T cells. Total CD4+ T cells were enriched by CD4 positive selection. CDR1 and CDR2 (germline): SGHTA, FQGNSA. CDR3 size: 12 residues. The junction had 9 bases not matched to a gene; V was cut back by 7 bases and J by 11 bases. TCRdb keeps only in-frame clones here, not all; method: immunoSEQ multiplex PCR. Of tens of thousands of clones in the sample, around 86% were seen once. The V gene is TRBV7-2, the J gene TRBJ1-2, with TRBD1 identical over 8 bases. The receptor was isolated from an adult in good health and CMV-seronegative. The source material was memory CD4+ T cells from blood. The CDR3 DNA reads TGTGCCAGCACCTCGGACAGGGCCACATACACCTTC. It is translated as CASTSDRATYTF.